The clone carrying this T cell receptor (beta chain) was counted a few times. As yet, its antigen is unknown. The CDR3 extends over 14 amino acids. Trimming left V 0 bases short and J 8 bases short, with 16 bases between. The germline V gene encodes CDR1 DFQATT and CDR2 SNEGSKA (reference sequence). This sample is part of a study of identical twins. Findings and caveats of the study: Because invariant MAIT and iNKT cells could be present, zero-insertion analyses could be partly confounded. For monozygotic twins, models underestimated out-of-frame TCR alpha sharing. Where beta out-of-frame sequences were concerned, excess twin sharing was weaker.

Template switching, a step in the protocol, added a universal primer site, and cDNA carried unique molecular identifiers. Via MiXCR, TCRdb re-called the 5' RACE reads, giving one row per CDR3 protein. The table has about 430,000 distinct CDR3 sequences, approximately 17% seen once. The sample consisted of naive T cells sorted from blood. This TCR was recovered from a middle-aged man in good health. This chain connects TRBV20-1 to TRBJ1-1, with D possibly TRBD1 on 5 matching bases. The DNA of the CDR3 is TGCAGTGCTAGAGATGGGGACTACATTGGGGAAGCTTTCTTT. Translating it yields CSARDGDYIGEAFF.